The rows below give T cell receptor beta chains drawn from one sample of a study of siplizumab effects on memory and regulatory T cells. The repertoire was sequenced with immunoSEQ multiplex PCR; TCRdb's copy has only in-frame clones and lacks some. The sample holds 9,000 to 13,000 clones; roughly two fifths are singletons and the top ten take approximately 11%. Their antigens are not known. The specimen was CFSE-low (dividing) CD8+ T cells sorted from an allogeneic mixed lymphocyte reaction. These receptors came from a human donor in good health; the cells came from an allogeneic mixed lymphocyte reaction. Both conserved end residues are part of each CDR3. A D gene is named only where the DNA matches it firmly. A clone size is listed for some rows: how often the clone was seen (once, few, many), or a class if it is expanded.

J	V	D	size	DNA	CDR3
TRBJ2-5	TRBV7-9	NA	many	TGTGCCAGCAGCTCAAGGGGAGCCCAAGAGACCCAGTACTTC	CASSSRGAQETQYF
TRBJ2-7	TRBV15	NA	NA	TGTGCCACCAGCAACGGCTACGAGCAGTACTTC	CATSNGYEQYF
TRBJ2-3	TRBV4-1	TRBD1	NA	TGCGCCAGCAGCGCGGGACAGGGAACAGATACGCAGTATTTT	CASSAGQGTDTQYF
TRBJ2-3	TRBV5-4	NA	few	TGTGCCAGCAGCTCCGGCGGGGTTACAGATACGCAGTATTTT	CASSSGGVTDTQYF
TRBJ1-1	TRBV7-9	NA	few	TGTGCCAGCAGCTTAGCGATAAACACTGAAGCTTTCTTT	CASSLAINTEAFF
TRBJ2-2	TRBV27	NA	medium-sized	TGTGCCAGCAGTTTATCGCCCGGGGCCGGGGAGCTGTTTTTT	CASSLSPGAGELFF
TRBJ2-7	TRBV9	NA	NA	TGTGCCAGCAGCGTAGCAGGGTCTTCAGTCTACGAGCAGTACTTC	CASSVAGSSVYEQYF
TRBJ2-7	TRBV19	TRBD2	NA	TGTGCCAGTAGTATGGCGGGGGGATCCTACGAGCAGTACTTC	CASSMAGGSYEQYF
TRBJ1-6	TRBV9	NA	medium-sized	TGTGCCAGCAGCGAGGGACGGGTGGCTTCACCCCTCCACTTT	CASSEGRVASPLHF
TRBJ2-7	TRBV6-5	NA	few	TGTGCCAGCAGTATTGGGCTGGGGATCACTGGCGAGCAGTACTTC	CASSIGLGITGEQYF
TRBJ1-2	TRBV29-1	NA	NA	TGCAGCGTCAATTCAGGGGAAGGAGGCTACACCTTC	CSVNSGEGGYTF
TRBJ2-1	TRBV28	TRBD2	NA	TGTGCCAGCAGTTATACTAGCGGGGGGGCAGTTGAGCAGTTCTTC	CASSYTSGGAVEQFF
TRBJ1-5	TRBV21-1	NA	NA	TGTGCCAGCAGCAAAAGGGGGCAGGGGAATCAGCCCCAGCATTTT	CASSKRGQGNQPQHF
TRBJ1-1	TRBV9	NA	few	TGTGCCAGCAGCGTGGGATGGACAGATGCTAACACTGAAGCTTTCTTT	CASSVGWTDANTEAFF
TRBJ1-1	TRBV9	NA	few	TGTGCCAGCAGCCCCGGGAGCAGGACAGTCAACACTGAAGCTTTCTTT	CASSPGSRTVNTEAFF
TRBJ1-1	TRBV7-9	NA	NA	TGCGCCAGCAGCCAAGATTCGAGGGTCACTGAAGCTTTCTTT	CASSQDSRVTEAFF
TRBJ2-6	TRBV7-6	NA	few	TGTGCCAGCAGCTTAGGAACTGGGGCCAACGTCCTGACTTTC	CASSLGTGANVLTF
TRBJ1-2	TRBV4-2	NA	NA	TGTGCCAGCAGCCAAGCCGCACAACAGGAGGGCTACACCTTC	CASSQAAQQEGYTF
TRBJ2-7	TRBV7-6	NA	few	TGTGCCAGCAGCTTCGGGTTGGGGGGCTACGAGCAGTACTTC	CASSFGLGGYEQYF
TRBJ2-7	TRBV6-5	NA	medium-sized	TGTGCCAGCAGTTACTCTCAAACCTACGAGCAGTACTTC	CASSYSQTYEQYF
TRBJ1-2	TRBV25-1	TRBD1	NA	TGTGCCAGCAGTGAAAACGACAGGGTAGATGGCTACACCTTC	CASSENDRVDGYTF
TRBJ1-2	TRBV5-6	TRBD1	NA	TGTGCCAGCAGCCCCGGGACAGGGCGTGGCTACACCTTC	CASSPGTGRGYTF
TRBJ1-1	TRBV19	NA	NA	TGTGCCAGTAGTTCTAGGGAGGGCACTGAAGCTTTCTTT	CASSSREGTEAFF
TRBJ2-7	TRBV9	TRBD2	NA	TGTGCCAGCAGCGTAGGCGGGGGAGAGGGTTACGAGCAGTACTTC	CASSVGGGEGYEQYF
TRBJ1-4	TRBV2	TRBD1	few	TGTGCCAGCAGGCCCCCGGGACAGGGGGCGCCGGATGAAAAACTGTTTTTT	CASRPPGQGAPDEKLFF
TRBJ1-1	TRBV7-9	NA	NA	TGTGCCAGCAGCTCCCCGTCCGACACTGAAGCTTTCTTT	CASSSPSDTEAFF
TRBJ2-7	TRBV27	TRBD2	medium-sized	TGTGCCAGCAGTCCAGTTACAGGACTAGCGGGGGGGCCAGGAGAGCAGTACTTC	CASSPVTGLAGGPGEQYF
TRBJ2-7	TRBV11-2	NA	NA	TGTGCCAGCAGCTTCAGCGGAGGGACCGGTTACGAGCAGTACTTC	CASSFSGGTGYEQYF
TRBJ2-1	TRBV6-5	TRBD1	NA	TGTGCCCTTCTCGGGACAGGGTACAATGAGCAGTTCTTC	CALLGTGYNEQFF
TRBJ1-1	TRBV6-4	NA	NA	TGTGCCAGCAGTGACTCGAGTGTGTGGGTGACTGAAGCTTTCTTT	CASSDSSVWVTEAFF
TRBJ1-1	TRBV4-1	NA	medium-sized	TGCGCCAGCAGCTACTCGGGTTGGAGCACTGAAGCTTTCTTT	CASSYSGWSTEAFF
TRBJ2-3	TRBV9	TRBD2	once	TGTGCCAGCGGCCACCCGCGAGCGGGGGGGCAGGATACGCAGTATTTT	CASGHPRAGGQDTQYF
TRBJ2-7	TRBV11-2	NA	NA	TGTGCCAGCAGCTTAGGTGGAGACTACGAGCAGTACTTC	CASSLGGDYEQYF
TRBJ2-7	TRBV5-4	TRBD1	few	TGTGCCAGCAGTTTCGACAGGGGATTACCCTACGAGCAGTACTTC	CASSFDRGLPYEQYF
TRBJ2-1	TRBV2	TRBD2	medium-sized	TGTGCCAGCAGTGAATATAGCGGGGGTTACAGTGAGCAGTTCTTC	CASSEYSGGYSEQFF
TRBJ2-1	TRBV5-5	NA	medium-sized	TGTGCCAGCAGGACCGCGGGGTACAATGAGCAGTTCTTC	CASRTAGYNEQFF
TRBJ1-1	TRBV4-1	NA	medium-sized	TGCGCCAGCAGCCAAGATCGTATGACTGGCCCTTTGAACACTGAAGCTTTCTTT	CASSQDRMTGPLNTEAFF
TRBJ1-1	TRBV11-1	TRBD1	NA	TGTGCCAGCAGCTCAGGACAGGGGTTTGGGAACACTGAAGCTTTCTTT	CASSSGQGFGNTEAFF
TRBJ2-7	TRBV7-7	TRBD1	few	TGTGCCAGCAGCCCCGGGACAGGCGCCTACGAGCAGTACTTC	CASSPGTGAYEQYF
TRBJ2-2	TRBV13	NA	NA	TGTGCCAGCAGCTTAGGGCAGGGAGGACTCACCGGGGAGCTGTTTTTT	CASSLGQGGLTGELFF
TRBJ2-3	TRBV4-1	TRBD2	NA	TGCGCCAGCAGCCAAGATCTGTTAGCGGGGGGCCACACAGATACGCAGTATTTT	CASSQDLLAGGHTDTQYF